These T cell receptor beta chains were read from a single sample in a study of PD-L1 blockade in urothelial cancer. Measured with immunoSEQ multiplex PCR; TCRdb has only the in-frame clones, and not every one. The data show about 84,000 clones, over 80% seen once. This sample comprised PBMCs, obtained around atezolizumab (anti-PD-L1) treatment. The receptors were gathered from a man aged 65-85 years with urothelial cancer. The CDR3 runs from the conserved cysteine through the conserved F or W. The D gene is left open where the match is weak. Not all rows give a size; the values are once, few, many and, for expanded clones, a class.

cdr3_aa: CATSSLGGIVGETQYF; cdr3_nt: TGTGCCACCAGCAGCCTGGGAGGGATAGTGGGCGAGACCCAGTACTTC; j_call: TRBJ2-5; d_call: TRBD2; clone_size: -; v_call: TRBV15
cdr3_aa: CASSGDSYNEQFF; cdr3_nt: TGTGCCAGTAGCGGGGACTCCTACAATGAGCAGTTCTTC; j_call: TRBJ2-1; d_call: -; clone_size: -; v_call: TRBV19
cdr3_aa: CAWSKQGRGDTQYF; cdr3_nt: TGTGCCTGGAGCAAACAGGGGAGAGGAGATACGCAGTATTTT; j_call: TRBJ2-3; d_call: TRBD1; clone_size: -; v_call: TRBV30
cdr3_aa: CASSEGLADYNEQFF; cdr3_nt: TGTGCCAGCAGTGAAGGACTAGCGGATTACAATGAGCAGTTCTTC; j_call: TRBJ2-1; d_call: TRBD2; clone_size: -; v_call: TRBV6-1
cdr3_aa: CASRGGRGAGANVLTF; cdr3_nt: TGTGCCAGTAGGGGGGGCAGGGGGGCTGGGGCCAACGTCCTGACTTTC; j_call: TRBJ2-6; d_call: -; clone_size: -; v_call: TRBV19
cdr3_aa: CASSEIWGNTDTQYF; cdr3_nt: TGTGCCAGCAGTGAAATATGGGGCAACACAGATACGCAGTATTTT; j_call: TRBJ2-3; d_call: -; clone_size: -; v_call: TRBV6-1
cdr3_aa: CASSDSTGTSGIRFF; cdr3_nt: TGTGCCAGCAGTGATTCAACCGGGACTAGCGGGATTCGGTTCTTC; j_call: TRBJ2-1; d_call: TRBD2; clone_size: -; v_call: TRBV2
cdr3_aa: CASSLGGLTYNEQFF; cdr3_nt: TGCGCCAGCAGCCTTGGGGGCCTGACTTACAATGAGCAGTTCTTC; j_call: TRBJ2-1; d_call: -; clone_size: -; v_call: TRBV4-1
cdr3_aa: CASSLGTSGRREQFF; cdr3_nt: TGTGCCAGCAGTTTAGGGACTAGCGGGAGGCGTGAGCAGTTCTTC; j_call: TRBJ2-1; d_call: TRBD2; clone_size: -; v_call: TRBV27
cdr3_aa: CASSLRGLPDGELFF; cdr3_nt: TGCGCCAGCAGCTTGAGGGGACTCCCGGACGGGGAGCTGTTTTTT; j_call: TRBJ2-2; d_call: -; clone_size: once; v_call: TRBV5-1
cdr3_aa: CASRPTGQGYEKLFF; cdr3_nt: TGTGCCAGCAGACCTACCGGACAGGGGTACGAAAAACTGTTTTTT; j_call: TRBJ1-4; d_call: TRBD1; clone_size: -; v_call: TRBV6-5
cdr3_aa: CASSPGQGNGELFF; cdr3_nt: TGTGCCAGCAGCCCGGGACAGGGGAACGGGGAGCTGTTTTTT; j_call: TRBJ2-2; d_call: TRBD1; clone_size: -; v_call: TRBV14
cdr3_aa: CASSYGGVGEKLFF; cdr3_nt: TGTGCCAGCAGTTACGGCGGGGTGGGGGAAAAACTGTTTTTT; j_call: TRBJ1-4; d_call: -; clone_size: few; v_call: TRBV6-5
cdr3_aa: CASSLVGGLDTQYF; cdr3_nt: TGTGCCAGCAGCTTAGTGGGAGGTTTGGATACGCAGTATTTT; j_call: TRBJ2-3; d_call: -; clone_size: -; v_call: TRBV7-9
cdr3_aa: CASTGDRTNYGYTF; cdr3_nt: TGTGCCAGCACCGGGGACAGGACTAACTATGGCTACACCTTC; j_call: TRBJ1-2; d_call: TRBD1; clone_size: -; v_call: TRBV4-2
cdr3_aa: CASSSPGQPQHF; cdr3_nt: TGTGCCAGCAGCTCCCCGGGTCAGCCCCAGCATTTT; j_call: TRBJ1-5; d_call: -; clone_size: -; v_call: TRBV7-9
cdr3_aa: CAWSGTSHEQYF; cdr3_nt: TGTGCCTGGAGTGGGACTAGCCACGAGCAGTACTTC; j_call: TRBJ2-7; d_call: TRBD2; clone_size: -; v_call: TRBV30
cdr3_aa: CAISAVAGDQPQHF; cdr3_nt: TGTGCCATCAGCGCCGTGGCAGGGGATCAGCCCCAGCATTTT; j_call: TRBJ1-5; d_call: -; clone_size: -; v_call: TRBV10-3
cdr3_aa: CASGTMNTEAFF; cdr3_nt: TGTGCCTCCGGGACAATGAACACTGAAGCTTTCTTT; j_call: TRBJ1-1; d_call: -; clone_size: few; v_call: TRBV11-2
cdr3_aa: CASSPGTSKMEQYF; cdr3_nt: TGTGCCAGCTCACCGGGGACATCTAAAATGGAGCAGTACTTC; j_call: TRBJ2-7; d_call: -; clone_size: many; v_call: TRBV18
cdr3_aa: CASRDGTYNEQFF; cdr3_nt: TGTGCCAGCAGAGATGGGACTTACAATGAGCAGTTCTTC; j_call: TRBJ2-1; d_call: -; clone_size: -; v_call: TRBV2
cdr3_aa: CASGQGALRDTQYF; cdr3_nt: TGTGCCAGTGGACAGGGGGCGCTTAGGGATACGCAGTATTTT; j_call: TRBJ2-3; d_call: TRBD1; clone_size: -; v_call: TRBV6-5
cdr3_aa: CAISESSGQGNEKLFF; cdr3_nt: TGTGCCATCAGTGAGTCTTCGGGACAGGGGAATGAAAAACTGTTTTTT; j_call: TRBJ1-4; d_call: TRBD1; clone_size: -; v_call: TRBV10-3
cdr3_aa: CASSLEQGSSTDTQYF; cdr3_nt: TGTGCCAGCAGCTTGGAGCAGGGAAGTAGCACAGATACGCAGTATTTT; j_call: TRBJ2-3; d_call: -; clone_size: -; v_call: TRBV5-4
cdr3_aa: CASSPPRPYLQGAGETQYF; cdr3_nt: TGTGCCAGCAGCCCCCCCAGGCCCTATTTACAGGGGGCAGGGGAGACCCAGTACTTC; j_call: TRBJ2-5; d_call: TRBD1; clone_size: -; v_call: TRBV7-8
cdr3_aa: CASSTSWQGTSPLHF; cdr3_nt: TGTGCCAGTAGTACATCATGGCAGGGGACTTCACCCCTCCACTTT; j_call: TRBJ1-6; d_call: -; clone_size: few; v_call: TRBV19
cdr3_aa: CATSVYFAAAGNEQFF; cdr3_nt: TGTGCCACCAGCGTCTATTTTGCGGCAGCGGGGAATGAGCAGTTCTTC; j_call: TRBJ2-1; d_call: TRBD2; clone_size: once; v_call: TRBV15
cdr3_aa: CASSRVLDRAPQHF; cdr3_nt: TGCGCCAGCAGCCGCGTTCTGGACAGGGCGCCCCAGCATTTT; j_call: TRBJ1-5; d_call: TRBD1; clone_size: -; v_call: TRBV4-3
cdr3_aa: CASSWGTSGNEQFF; cdr3_nt: TGTGCCAGCAGTTGGGGGACTAGCGGCAATGAGCAGTTCTTC; j_call: TRBJ2-1; d_call: TRBD2; clone_size: -; v_call: TRBV11-2
cdr3_aa: CASSSSGRANTGELFF; cdr3_nt: TGTGCCAGCAGCAGTAGCGGGAGGGCTAACACCGGGGAGCTGTTTTTT; j_call: TRBJ2-2; d_call: TRBD2; clone_size: -; v_call: TRBV11-3
cdr3_aa: CASTRRRGSNQPQHF; cdr3_nt: TGTGCCAGCACCCGCCGGCGGGGGAGCAATCAGCCCCAGCATTTT; j_call: TRBJ1-5; d_call: -; clone_size: -; v_call: TRBV6-5
cdr3_aa: CASSIGTSGYTDTQYF; cdr3_nt: TGTGCCAGCAGTATAGGGACTAGCGGATACACAGATACGCAGTATTTT; j_call: TRBJ2-3; d_call: TRBD2; clone_size: -; v_call: TRBV5-4
cdr3_aa: CASSETGSYGYTF; cdr3_nt: TGTGCCAGCAGCGAGACAGGATCCTATGGCTACACCTTC; j_call: TRBJ1-2; d_call: -; clone_size: -; v_call: TRBV7-3
cdr3_aa: CASSFADSGNTIYF; cdr3_nt: TGTGCCAGCAGTTTCGCAGACTCTGGAAACACCATATATTTT; j_call: TRBJ1-3; d_call: -; clone_size: -; v_call: TRBV6-6
cdr3_aa: CASSSGGTAFSYEQYF; cdr3_nt: TGTGCCAGCAGCTCAGGTGGGACAGCGTTCTCCTACGAGCAGTACTTC; j_call: TRBJ2-7; d_call: TRBD1; clone_size: -; v_call: TRBV11-1
cdr3_aa: CASSSPGGLRAFF; cdr3_nt: TGTGCCAGCAGCTCCCCAGGGGGCCTGCGTGCTTTCTTT; j_call: TRBJ1-1; d_call: TRBD1; clone_size: -; v_call: TRBV7-2
cdr3_aa: CASSLYQGRGCTF; cdr3_nt: TGTGCCAGCAGTTTGTATCAGGGGCGAGGCTGCACCTTC; j_call: TRBJ1-2; d_call: -; clone_size: -; v_call: TRBV28
cdr3_aa: CASSFSGNQPQHF; cdr3_nt: TGTGCCAGCAGCTTTTCAGGCAATCAGCCCCAGCATTTT; j_call: TRBJ1-5; d_call: -; clone_size: -; v_call: TRBV7-9
cdr3_aa: CASSFGQGPYEQYF; cdr3_nt: TGTGCCAGCAGCTTCGGACAGGGGCCCTACGAGCAGTACTTC; j_call: TRBJ2-7; d_call: TRBD1; clone_size: -; v_call: TRBV5-5
cdr3_aa: CASSQDMGSPYEQYF; cdr3_nt: TGCGCCAGCAGCCAAGATATGGGGAGCCCCTACGAGCAGTACTTC; j_call: TRBJ2-7; d_call: -; clone_size: -; v_call: TRBV4-1
cdr3_aa: CASSLFQGAKTEAFF; cdr3_nt: TGTGCCAGCAGCTTATTTCAGGGGGCCAAAACTGAAGCTTTCTTT; j_call: TRBJ1-1; d_call: TRBD1; clone_size: -; v_call: TRBV7-9
cdr3_aa: CASSQVAGVIQPQHF; cdr3_nt: TGCGCCAGCAGCCAAGTGGCAGGGGTGATTCAGCCCCAGCATTTT; j_call: TRBJ1-5; d_call: -; clone_size: -; v_call: TRBV4-1
cdr3_aa: CASSLASVTYEQYF; cdr3_nt: TGTGCCAGCAGCTTAGCTTCGGTGACCTACGAGCAGTACTTC; j_call: TRBJ2-7; d_call: -; clone_size: -; v_call: TRBV11-3
cdr3_aa: CASSDPRTGGDNSPLHF; cdr3_nt: TGTGCCAGCAGTGACCCCCGAACAGGGGGCGATAATTCACCCCTCCACTTT; j_call: TRBJ1-6; d_call: TRBD1; clone_size: few; v_call: TRBV6-1
cdr3_aa: CACDGQSRSVGYTF; cdr3_nt: TGTGCCTGTGACGGACAGTCCCGGAGTGTTGGCTACACCTTC; j_call: TRBJ1-2; d_call: -; clone_size: -; v_call: TRBV30
cdr3_aa: CASSWGTGSNTEAFF; cdr3_nt: TGCGCCAGCAGCTGGGGGACAGGGTCGAACACTGAAGCTTTCTTT; j_call: TRBJ1-1; d_call: TRBD1; clone_size: -; v_call: TRBV5-1
cdr3_aa: CASSLDLGSYEQYF; cdr3_nt: TGTGCCAGCAGCTTAGATCTAGGAAGCTACGAGCAGTACTTC; j_call: TRBJ2-7; d_call: -; clone_size: -; v_call: TRBV11-2
cdr3_aa: CASSLRLAGVQEQFF; cdr3_nt: TGTGCCAGCAGCTTAAGGCTAGCGGGGGTACAGGAGCAGTTCTTC; j_call: TRBJ2-1; d_call: TRBD2; clone_size: -; v_call: TRBV7-3
cdr3_aa: CASTADRGRTEAFF; cdr3_nt: TGTGCCAGTACTGCTGACAGGGGGAGAACTGAAGCTTTCTTT; j_call: TRBJ1-1; d_call: TRBD1; clone_size: once; v_call: TRBV19
cdr3_aa: CASSTQTSGGETQYF; cdr3_nt: TGTGCCAGCAGCACCCAGACTAGCGGGGGAGAGACCCAGTACTTC; j_call: TRBJ2-5; d_call: TRBD2; clone_size: -; v_call: TRBV5-4
cdr3_aa: CSVVSREGYDEQFF; cdr3_nt: TGCAGCGTTGTATCGCGGGAGGGCTACGATGAGCAGTTCTTC; j_call: TRBJ2-1; d_call: TRBD2; clone_size: -; v_call: TRBV29-1
cdr3_aa: CASSLSALASNEQFF; cdr3_nt: TGTGCCAGCAGCTTAAGCGCACTAGCTTCCAATGAGCAGTTCTTC; j_call: TRBJ2-1; d_call: -; clone_size: -; v_call: TRBV7-3
cdr3_aa: CASSLETGGYEQYF; cdr3_nt: TGTGCCAGCAGCTTGGAAACAGGGGGCTACGAGCAGTACTTC; j_call: TRBJ2-7; d_call: TRBD1; clone_size: -; v_call: TRBV7-9
cdr3_aa: CASSPPAGIAGGPQETQYF; cdr3_nt: TGTGCCAGCAGCCCACCGGCGGGTATAGCGGGGGGGCCCCAAGAGACCCAGTACTTC; j_call: TRBJ2-5; d_call: TRBD2; clone_size: -; v_call: TRBV5-4
cdr3_aa: CASSQNNYGYTF; cdr3_nt: TGTGCCAGCAGCCAGAATAACTATGGCTACACCTTC; j_call: TRBJ1-2; d_call: -; clone_size: few; v_call: TRBV7-8
cdr3_aa: CATKIGGPSSYNEQFF; cdr3_nt: TGTGCCACCAAAATCGGGGGGCCGAGCTCCTACAATGAGCAGTTCTTC; j_call: TRBJ2-1; d_call: -; clone_size: once; v_call: TRBV15
cdr3_aa: CASSLATGPGELFF; cdr3_nt: TGTGCCAGCAGCTTAGCTACAGGTCCCGGGGAGCTGTTTTTT; j_call: TRBJ2-2; d_call: -; clone_size: -; v_call: TRBV7-6
cdr3_aa: CASSLAGGNEKLFF; cdr3_nt: TGTGCCAGCAGCTTAGCAGGAGGGAATGAAAAACTGTTTTTT; j_call: TRBJ1-4; d_call: -; clone_size: few; v_call: TRBV11-1